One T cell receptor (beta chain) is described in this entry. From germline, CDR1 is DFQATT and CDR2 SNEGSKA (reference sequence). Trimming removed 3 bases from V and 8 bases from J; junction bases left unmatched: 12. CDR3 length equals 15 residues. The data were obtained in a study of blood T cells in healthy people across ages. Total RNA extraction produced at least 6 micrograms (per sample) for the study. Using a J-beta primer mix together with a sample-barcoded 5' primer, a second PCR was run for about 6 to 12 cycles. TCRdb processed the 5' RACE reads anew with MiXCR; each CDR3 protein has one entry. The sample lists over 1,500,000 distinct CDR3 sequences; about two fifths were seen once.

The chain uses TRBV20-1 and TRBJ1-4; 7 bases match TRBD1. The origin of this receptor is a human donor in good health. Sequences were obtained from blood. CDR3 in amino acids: CSARTNRGASEKLFF. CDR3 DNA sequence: TGCAGTGCTAGGACCAACAGGGGAGCATCGGAAAAACTGTTTTTT.